The rows below give T cell receptor beta chains drawn from one sample of a study of blood T cell repertoires in COVID-19. Sequencing used immunoSEQ multiplex PCR; TCRdb keeps in-frame clones, though not all of them. Here the sample spans 250,000 to 400,000 clones, 90% being singletons. Sequences were obtained from peripheral blood. The source of these receptors is a woman in her 30s with COVID-19, enrolled during active disease. Each CDR3 is given with its conserved first and last residue. A D gene is named only where the DNA matches it firmly.

TRBJ2-5	NA	14	TRBV19	CASSVNRPQETQYF	TGTGCCAGTAGTGTGAACAGGCCACAAGAGACCCAGTACTTC
TRBJ1-6	NA	12	TRBV21-1	CASSFHDSPLHF	TGTGCCAGCAGCTTCCATGATTCACCCCTCCACTTT
TRBJ1-5	TRBD1	16	TRBV24-1	CATSEGELGGVQPQHF	TGTGCCACCAGTGAAGGGGAACTAGGGGGCGTTCAGCCCCAGCATTTT
TRBJ1-2	TRBD1	15	TRBV10-3	CAINPGTGGYYGYTF	TGTGCCATCAACCCCGGGACAGGGGGGTACTATGGCTACACCTTC
TRBJ1-2	NA	14	TRBV27	CASSWGGPSYGYTF	TGTGCCAGCAGTTGGGGGGGGCCCTCCTATGGCTACACCTTC
TRBJ2-1	NA	14	TRBV30	CAWSVAPTYNEQFF	TGTGCCTGGAGTGTAGCGCCCACCTACAATGAGCAGTTCTTC
TRBJ1-2	NA	13	TRBV5-8	CASSLTGIYGYTF	TGTGCCAGCAGCTTGACAGGGATTTATGGCTACACCTTC
TRBJ2-3	NA	13	TRBV12-3/TRBV12-4	CASSKQGWDTQYF	TGTGCCAGCAGTAAACAGGGTTGGGATACGCAGTATTTT
TRBJ1-4	NA	14	TRBV7-9	CASSFDGINEKLFF	TGTGCCAGCAGCTTCGACGGGATTAATGAAAAACTGTTTTTT
TRBJ2-7	NA	14	TRBV7-2	CASSLRSGPGEQYF	TGTGCCAGCAGCTTAAGGTCAGGGCCCGGCGAGCAGTACTTC